This T cell receptor (beta chain) is drawn from a study of blood T cell repertoires in COVID-19. Study-level background: Acute and convalescent COVID-19 samples came from the United States, Italy and Spain. PBMCs, B-cell-depleted T cells, or T cells were the source of the cDNA or gDNA that made up the material.

Trimming removed 7 bases at V and 4 bases at J, with 13 bases between. This CDR3 contains 13 residues. Germline-derived CDR1 and CDR2 are LNHDA and SQIVND (reference sequence). The protocol was immunoSEQ multiplex PCR, while the TCRdb copy is restricted to in-frame clones and leaves out a portion. Of about 250,000 clones listed, around four fifths were seen once; the top ten hold 5.5% to 8%. This receptor was taken from a woman aged 55-69 years with active or convalescent COVID-19. V and J are TRBV19 and TRBJ1-1; the D gene is possibly TRBD1 (6 bases). The sequencing input was peripheral blood. The CDR3 loop reads CASKRDTGTEAFF. The CDR3 nucleotides read TGTGCCAGTAAGCGGGACACGGGCACTGAAGCTTTCTTT. The full variable domain, with the rest looked up from reference TRBV19 and TRBJ1-1, is DGGITQSPKYLFRKEGQNVTLSCEQNLNHDAMYWYRQDPGQGLRLIYYSQIVNDFQKGDIAEGYSVSREKKESFPLTVTSAQKNPTAFYLCASKRDTGTEAFFGQGTRLTVV.